This entry lists 11 T cell receptor beta chains sequenced from one sample in a study of cytotoxic CD8 clonotypes in ibrutinib-treated CLL. Clones were read by immunoSEQ multiplex PCR, and TCRdb kept only the in-frame ones, dropping some. The top ten clones hold roughly 7.9% of a sample with tens of thousands of clones, around 72% of them seen once. Here the sequenced sample was PBMCs, taken before ibrutinib treatment. These receptors all come from a human donor with chronic lymphocytic leukemia.

This chain connects TRBV19 to TRBJ1-2, with D maybe TRBD1 (5 bases). The CDR3 is made up of 15 amino acids. Germline values: CDR1 LNHDA, CDR2 SQIVND (reference sequence). Trimming stripped 7 bases from V and 3 bases from J, with 18 bases between. The CDR3 reads CASKLGQGGYYGYTF. The CDR3 nucleotides are TGTGCCAGTAAACTCGGGCAGGGAGGTTACTATGGCTACACCTTC.

This chain connects TRBV7-3 to TRBJ2-7; no clear D. The V gene's germline CDR1 is SGHTA and CDR2 FQGTGA. This CDR3 region has 13 residues. Trimming left V 3 bases short and J 3 bases short, with 9 bases between. CDR3 sequence reads: CASSFGPDYEQYF. CDR3 DNA: TGTGCCAGCAGCTTTGGGCCAGACTACGAGCAGTACTTC.

The V gene is TRBV2, the J gene TRBJ1-5; D not resolved. Trimming removed 6 bases at V and 7 bases at J, with 10 bases between. The CDR3 covers 12 residues. Germline V gene data show CDR1 as SNHLY and CDR2 as FYNNEI. DNA of the CDR3: TGTGCCAGCAGCGAGGAAAGACAGCCCCAGCATTTT. As protein: CASSEERQPQHF.

CDR3 region: CASSLGLAVYEQYF. The CDR3, as DNA: TGTGCCAGCAGCTTAGGGCTAGCGGTATACGAGCAGTACTTC. The chain joins TRBV7-2 to TRBJ2-7; 7 positions agree with TRBD2. Germline CDR1 is SGHTA and CDR2 is FQGNSA. J lost 4 bases, V lost 1 base, and 4 bases had no gene match. The CDR3 has 14 residues. Together with reference TRBV7-2 and TRBJ2-7, the CDR3 gives the full variable domain: GAGVSQSPSNKVTEKGKDVELRCDPISGHTALYWYRQSLGQGLEFLIYFQGNSAPDKSGLPSDRFSAERTGGSVSTLTIQRTQQEDSAVYLCASSLGLAVYEQYFGPGTRLTVT.

The CDR3 DNA is TGTGCCAGCAGATCCGGCACGAACACTGAAGCTTTCTTT. Translated: CASRSGTNTEAFF. The rearrangement links TRBV6-4 to TRBJ1-1, with no clear D. The V end was cut by 6 bases, the J end by 1 base, with 9 bases between. Looked up from germline, CDR1 is MRHNA and CDR2 is SNTAGT. The CDR3 length is 13 residues.

The V call is TRBV7-2, the J call TRBJ1-3; 7 bases map to TRBD1. Germline CDR1 and CDR2: SGHTA and FQGNSA. V shed 3 bases, J shed 6 bases, and the junction held 2 bases outside the gene matches. This CDR3 has 13 residues. The CDR3 protein is CASSFDRVNTIYF. For the CDR3, the DNA is TGTGCCAGCAGCTTCGACAGGGTAAACACCATATATTTT.

The chain carries TRBV4-2 and TRBJ1-5, with D unresolved. CDR1 and CDR2 from the germline V gene are LGHNA and YNFKEQ. The CDR3 consists of 14 residues. Trimming took 4 bases from V and 6 from J, leaving 13 bases between them. CDR3 sequence reads: CASSLPGVPQPQHF. The CDR3 DNA reads as TGTGCCAGCAGCCTCCCCGGGGTTCCTCAGCCCCAGCATTTT.

This chain joins TRBV5-1 and TRBJ1-1; the match to TRBD1 covers 11 bases. The CDR3 consists of 15 residues. The germline V gene has CDR1 SGHRS and CDR2 YFSETQ. With V trimmed by 0 bases and J by 5 bases, 3 bases remained unmatched. The CDR3 sequence is CASSLGDRGITEAFF. DNA for the CDR3: TGCGCCAGCAGCTTGGGGGACAGGGGGATTACTGAAGCTTTCTTT. Complete variable domain (other parts from reference TRBV5-1 and TRBJ1-1): KAGVTQTPRYLIKTRGQQVTLSCSPISGHRSVSWYQQTPGQGLQFLFEYFSETQRNKGNFPGRFSGRQFSNSRSEMNVSTLELGDSALYLCASSLGDRGITEAFFGQGTRLTVV.

The genes are TRBV6-5 and TRBJ1-2; 9 bases match TRBD1. V lost 0 bases, J lost 7 bases, and 9 bases stayed unmatched. The CDR3 consists of 16 residues. Germline V gene sequence: CDR1 MNHEY, CDR2 SVGAGI. DNA of the CDR3: TGTGCCAGCAGTTACTCGAACCCGGGACAGGGACGTGGCTACACCTTC. Protein: CASSYSNPGQGRGYTF.

V gene TRBV4-3 combines with J gene TRBJ1-2, with D tentatively TRBD1 (5 bases). V shed 0 bases and J shed 3 bases, with 11 bases lying between them. The CDR3 runs 15 residues. Germline CDR1 reads LGHNA; CDR2 reads YSLEER. DNA of the CDR3: TGCGCCAGCAGCCAAGAACCAGGGCACCACTATGGCTACACCTTC. This translates into CASSQEPGHHYGYTF.

The chain employs TRBV18 and TRBJ2-3; D is ambiguous. Germline assignment: CDR1 KGHSH and CDR2 LQKENI. V was trimmed by 6 bases and J by 0 bases, leaving 13 bases between them. The CDR3 has 15 residues. CDR3 loop: CASSPRVSSTDTQYF. The CDR3 DNA is TGTGCCAGCTCCCCTAGAGTCTCTAGCACAGATACGCAGTATTTT.